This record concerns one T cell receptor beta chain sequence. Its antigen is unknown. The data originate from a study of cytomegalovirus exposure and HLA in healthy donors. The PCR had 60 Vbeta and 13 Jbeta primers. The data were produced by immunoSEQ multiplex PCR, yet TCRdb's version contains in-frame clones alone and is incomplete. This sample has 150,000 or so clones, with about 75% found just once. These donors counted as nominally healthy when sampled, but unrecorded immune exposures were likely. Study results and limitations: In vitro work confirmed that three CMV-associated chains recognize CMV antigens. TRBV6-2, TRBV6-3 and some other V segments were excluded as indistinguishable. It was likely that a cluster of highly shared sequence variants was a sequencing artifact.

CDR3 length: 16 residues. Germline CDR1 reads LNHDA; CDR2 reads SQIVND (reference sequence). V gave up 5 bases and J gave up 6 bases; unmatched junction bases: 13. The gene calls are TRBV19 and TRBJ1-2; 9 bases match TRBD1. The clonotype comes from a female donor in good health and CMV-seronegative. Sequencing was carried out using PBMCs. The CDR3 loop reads CASSAGTGRGANGYTF. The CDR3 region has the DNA TGTGCCAGTAGTGCGGGGACAGGGCGAGGGGCGAATGGCTACACCTTC.